These T cell receptor beta chains were read from a single sample in a study of CD8 T cells in Susac syndrome. TCRdb re-called the immunoSEQ multiplex PCR reads with MiXCR, one entry per CDR3 protein. This table holds about 210,000 distinct CDR3 sequences, about 94% found once. Sequencing input: CD4+ T cells from PBMCs. The receptors come from a human donor with Susac syndrome. Each CDR3 is given with its conserved first and last residue. D genes are given only for firm matches. Only some rows state a clone size, as once, few, many or a class for expanded clones.

TRBD1	NA	TRBV30	TRBJ1-2	CAWSTGGGGYTF	TGTGCCTGGAGTACAGGGGGAGGTGGCTACACCTTC
NA	NA	TRBV20-1	TRBJ1-2	CSAHKGTLGYTF	TGCAGTGCACACAAGGGGACGTTGGGCTACACCTTC
NA	NA	TRBV20-1	TRBJ1-1	CSARVEGANTEAFF	TGCAGTGCTAGAGTTGAAGGGGCGAACACTGAAGCTTTCTTT
NA	once	TRBV3-1	TRBJ2-3	CASSQTRTSTDTQYF	TGTGCCAGCAGCCAAACCAGGACTAGCACAGATACGCAGTATTTT
TRBD1	NA	TRBV5-6	TRBJ2-1	CASSGTGGINEQFF	TGTGCCAGCAGCGGGACAGGGGGCATCAATGAGCAGTTCTTC
NA	NA	TRBV5-4	TRBJ2-2	CASSPEPNTGELFF	TGTGCCAGCAGCCCGGAACCAAACACCGGGGAGCTGTTTTTT
NA	NA	TRBV6-2/TRBV6-3	TRBJ2-2	CASWSREEGTGELFF	TGTGCCAGCTGGTCAAGGGAGGAGGGAACCGGGGAGCTGTTTTTT
TRBD1	NA	TRBV10-3	TRBJ2-7	CAISTSDRGSYEQYF	TGTGCCATCAGTACCTCGGACAGGGGATCCTACGAGCAGTACTTC
NA	NA	TRBV27	TRBJ2-5	CASSFGHQETQYF	TGTGCCAGCAGTTTCGGGCACCAAGAGACCCAGTACTTC
TRBD2	NA	TRBV6-6	TRBJ2-7	CASSYSQASGSYEQYF	TGTGCCAGCAGTTACTCGCAGGCTAGCGGCTCCTACGAGCAGTACTTC
NA	NA	TRBV2	TRBJ1-2	CASNIQGSSYGYTF	TGTGCCAGCAACATCCAGGGATCGAGCTATGGCTACACCTTC
TRBD1	NA	TRBV27	TRBJ2-6	CASSLGGDRGLLVGANVLTF	TGTGCCAGCAGTTTAGGCGGAGACAGGGGGCTCCTGGTGGGGGCCAACGTCCTGACTTTC
TRBD1	NA	TRBV3-1	TRBJ1-4	CASSPRGQILFF	TGTGCCAGCAGCCCAAGGGGGCAGATTCTGTTTTTT
NA	NA	TRBV9	TRBJ1-4	CASSVDPVAEEKLFF	TGTGCCAGCAGCGTAGATCCTGTCGCGGAGGAAAAACTGTTTTTT
NA	NA	TRBV6-2/TRBV6-3	TRBJ2-7	CASSLTFIRDEQYF	TGTGCCAGCAGCCTAACGTTTATTCGGGACGAGCAGTACTTC
NA	NA	TRBV10-3	TRBJ1-6	CAISESETTGNSPLHF	TGTGCCATCAGTGAGTCTGAGACTACTGGTAATTCACCCCTCCACTTT
NA	NA	TRBV9	TRBJ2-1	CASSPRQGPYNEQFF	TGTGCCAGCAGCCCCCGGCAGGGCCCTTACAATGAGCAGTTCTTC
NA	NA	TRBV12-3/TRBV12-4	TRBJ1-5	CASSLVPSGGPQHF	TGTGCCAGCAGTTTAGTCCCCTCGGGCGGGCCCCAGCATTTT
NA	few	TRBV19	TRBJ1-4	CASSPGPLGKLFF	TGTGCCAGTAGCCCCGGGCCACTTGGAAAACTGTTTTTT
TRBD1	NA	TRBV5-1	TRBJ1-1	CASSEAPGSDRVMNTEAFF	TGCGCCAGCAGCGAAGCGCCCGGGTCGGACAGGGTCATGAACACTGAAGCTTTCTTT
NA	NA	TRBV5-4	TRBJ2-1	CASSLGIGTARGYNEQFF	TGTGCCAGCAGCTTGGGGATTGGGACGGCTCGCGGATACAATGAGCAGTTCTTC
NA	NA	TRBV29-1	TRBJ1-1	CSVAKVGKITEAFF	TGCAGCGTTGCGAAGGTGGGGAAGATCACTGAAGCTTTCTTT
TRBD1	NA	TRBV5-1	TRBJ1-5	CASSLGQGVQPQHF	TGCGCCAGCAGCTTGGGACAGGGGGTCCAGCCCCAGCATTTT
NA	NA	TRBV11-2	TRBJ1-2	CASSLGGSSYGYTF	TGTGCCAGCAGCTTAGGGGGCAGCTCCTATGGCTACACCTTC
TRBD2	NA	TRBV20-1	TRBJ2-3	CSATRSSGGTDTQYF	TGCAGTGCTACCCGGAGTAGCGGGGGCACAGATACGCAGTATTTT
NA	NA	TRBV6-2/TRBV6-3	TRBJ2-1	CASSYSKVYGKGYNEQFF	TGTGCCAGCAGTTACTCGAAAGTGTACGGGAAGGGTTACAATGAGCAGTTCTTC
TRBD1	NA	TRBV7-8	TRBJ2-1	CASSTPGTGSRGQFF	TGTGCCAGCAGCACCCCCGGGACAGGTTCTAGAGGGCAGTTCTTC
NA	once	TRBV30	TRBJ1-4	CAWTLGEEKLFF	TGTGCCTGGACCCTGGGAGAGGAAAAACTGTTTTTT
NA	NA	TRBV20-1	TRBJ1-5	CSAEDSGNQPQHF	TGCAGTGCTGAGGACAGTGGCAATCAGCCCCAGCATTTT
NA	NA	TRBV9	TRBJ1-1	CASSVDSALNTEAFF	TGTGCCAGCAGCGTAGACTCTGCACTGAACACTGAAGCTTTCTTT
NA	NA	TRBV10-3	TRBJ1-6	CAISESPDGSPLHF	TGTGCCATCAGTGAGTCCCCAGACGGGTCACCCCTCCACTTT
NA	NA	TRBV7-2	TRBJ2-1	CASSSGRDEQFF	TGTGCCAGCAGCTCCGGTCGGGATGAGCAGTTCTTC
NA	NA	TRBV3-1	TRBJ2-3	CASSQTRVQYF	TGTGCCAGCAGTCAGACCAGGGTGCAGTATTTT
NA	NA	TRBV3-1	TRBJ1-4	CASSQDPATHGKLFF	TGTGCCAGCAGCCAAGATCCCGCCACACACGGAAAACTGTTTTTT
NA	NA	TRBV5-4	TRBJ1-1	CASSLAGGGGREAFF	TGTGCCAGCAGCTTGGCCGGGGGCGGAGGGAGAGAAGCTTTCTTT
NA	NA	TRBV30	TRBJ1-3	CAWIARGAGNTIYF	TGTGCCTGGATCGCCAGGGGAGCTGGAAACACCATATATTTT